The subject of this entry is one T cell receptor beta chain. The antigen is undetermined. The CDR3 is made up of 16 amino acids. From germline, CDR1 is SGHNT and CDR2 YYREEE (reference sequence). The ends were cut back, 0 bases at V and 1 base at J, with 13 bases in the middle. These data come from a study of shared clonotypes between healthy human individuals. Study-level points and caveats: Sequencing depth was predicted to influence how clonotypes are shared among donors. Sampling involved blood alone; tissue repertoires likely differ.

In replicate PCRs of sorted subsets, approximately 190 ng DNA, roughly 31,000 T cell genomes, was used. Repertoires were generated with immunoSEQ multiplex PCR, while TCRdb's copy carries only in-frame clones and drops some. The table lists some 2,100,000 clones, 90% to 97% of them singletons. The J gene is TRBJ2-5, the V gene TRBV5-4, with D possibly TRBD2 on 6 matching bases. Material for sequencing was naive CD4+ T cells sorted from blood. Subset specified: CD45RA+ positively selected. This receptor was identified in a man aged 18 to 35 in good health. CDR3 in amino acids: CASSLAGVGFQETQYF. The CDR3 DNA follows: TGTGCCAGCAGCTTGGCGGGGGTAGGGTTCCAAGAGACCCAGTACTTC.